The 30 T cell receptor beta chains below come from one sample, sequenced in a study of beta chain features in type 1 diabetes. Of the isolated RNA, all was reverse transcribed, and so the sequenced material was expressed TCRB transcripts. The repertoire was sequenced with immunoSEQ multiplex PCR; TCRdb's copy has only in-frame clones and lacks some. The sample records around 330,000 clones, 11% being singletons. The sample comprised naive CD4+ T cells from blood. Every receptor here comes from a woman in her twenties or thirties in good health.

This clone has a handful of counts. The chain employs TRBV4-3 and TRBJ1-4; 9 bases match TRBD1. CDR3 length equals 16 residues. The germline V gene encodes CDR1 LGHNA and CDR2 YSLEER. Trimming took 1 base from V and 8 from J; bases not matched to a gene: 8. CDR3 nucleotide sequence: TGCGCCAGCAGCCAAGGGGCGGACAGGGGTAACGAAAAACTGTTTTTT. Translation: CASSQGADRGNEKLFF.

This chain links TRBV29-1 with TRBJ1-1; TRBD1 matches 9 bases. The germline gives CDR1 SQVTM, CDR2 ANQGSEA. The CDR3 loop spans 14 amino acids. V shed 6 bases, J shed 3 bases, and the junction held 8 bases outside the gene matches. CDR3 DNA: TGCAGCGTGGGGACAGGGTCGTGGGACACTGAAGCTTTCTTT. Translated, it gives CSVGTGSWDTEAFF.

The chain combines TRBV7-2 with TRBJ2-5; maybe TRBD2 (5 bases). The V gene's germline CDR1 is SGHTA and CDR2 FQGNSA. This CDR3 comprises 14 residues. V lost 5 bases and J 2 bases, leaving 12 bases between the germline ends. The CDR3 region is CASSPGAEQETQYF. CDR3 DNA: TGTGCCAGCAGCCCCGGAGCGGAACAAGAGACCCAGTACTTC. Looking up the rest from reference TRBV7-2 and TRBJ2-5 gives the full variable domain: GAGVSQSPSNKVTEKGKDVELRCDPISGHTALYWYRQSLGQGLEFLIYFQGNSAPDKSGLPSDRFSAERTGGSVSTLTIQRTQQEDSAVYLCASSPGAEQETQYFGPGTRLLVL.

V and J are TRBV7-9 and TRBJ2-1; 14 bases are a match to TRBD2. From germline, CDR1 is SEHNR and CDR2 FQNEAQ (reference sequence). With V trimmed by 5 bases and J by 10 bases, 10 bases remained unmatched. The CDR3 is made up of 16 amino acids. CDR3 DNA sequence: TGTGCCAGCAGCCTTTACTGGACTAGCGGGAGGTGGGAGCAGTTCTTC. Translation: CASSLYWTSGRWEQFF. Full variable domain (rest looked up from reference TRBV7-9 and TRBJ2-1): DTGVSQNPRHKITKRGQNVTFRCDPISEHNRLYWYRQTLGQGPEFLTYFQNEAQLEKSRLLSDRFSAERPKGSFSTLEIQRTEQGDSAMYLCASSLYWTSGRWEQFFGPGTRLTVL.

V and J are TRBV5-1 and TRBJ2-7, with TRBD2 matching 10 bases. Per the germline V gene, CDR1 is SGHRS and CDR2 is YFSETQ. The CDR3 loop spans 15 amino acids. Unmatched junction bases numbered 9, after V lost 6 bases and J lost 3 bases. The CDR3 nucleotides are TGCGCCAGCAATACTATAGCGGGAGGAGACTACGAGCAGTACTTC. Translating it yields CASNTIAGGDYEQYF.

This clone came up a few times. The V call is TRBV19, the J call TRBJ2-1, with 8 bases aligning to TRBD1. Germline V gene data show CDR1 as LNHDA and CDR2 as SQIVND (reference sequence). V trimming: 5 bases; J trimming: 0 bases; junction bases outside the gene matches: 6. CDR3 size: 16 residues. The CDR3 protein is CASSYHRGSSYNEQFF. The CDR3 bases are TGTGCCAGTAGTTACCACAGGGGGAGCTCCTACAATGAGCAGTTCTTC.

The V and J genes are TRBV10-3 and TRBJ2-7; possible D gene TRBD2, 6 bases. Looked up from germline, CDR1 is ENHRY and CDR2 is SYGVKD. This CDR3 is 14 amino acids long. V was trimmed by 4 bases and J by 1 base, leaving 11 bases between them. The CDR3 coding sequence is TGTGCCATCAGTGTCCTGGGAGGTTCCTACGAGCAGTACTTC. Translating gives CAISVLGGSYEQYF.

This clone has only a few counts. This sequence joins TRBV18 and TRBJ2-1; 9 bases fit TRBD2. Germline loops: CDR1 KGHSH, CDR2 LQKENI. The CDR3 covers 15 residues. With 4 bases clipped from V and 6 bases from J, the junction kept 7 bases outside the gene matches. The CDR3 DNA is TGTGCCAGCTCACTTAGCGGGAGAGTTCTCAATGAGCAGTTCTTC. It translates to CASSLSGRVLNEQFF.

This clone occurred a few times. This chain connects TRBV5-1 to TRBJ1-1, with TRBD1 identical over 7 bases. From germline, CDR1 is SGHRS and CDR2 YFSETQ. The CDR3 runs 16 residues. Trimming removed 5 bases from V and 2 bases from J; junction bases left unmatched: 12. CDR3 sequence reads: CASRSLTGTANTEAFF. Here the CDR3 DNA reads TGCGCCAGCAGGAGTCTTACCGGGACAGCTAACACTGAAGCTTTCTTT.

In its sample, this clone was seen a few times. The rearrangement joins TRBV30 to TRBJ2-7, with D perhaps matching TRBD1 (5 bases). Germline V gene sequence: CDR1 GTSNPN, CDR2 SVGIG (reference sequence). The V and J ends lost 2 bases and 2 bases respectively, with 10 bases between them. This CDR3 spans 13 amino acids. The CDR3 DNA reads as TGTGCCTGGAGTCTTGGACATGCCTACGAGCAGTACTTC. It is translated as CAWSLGHAYEQYF. Based on the CDR3 plus reference TRBV30 and TRBJ2-7, the full variable domain is SQTIHQWPATLVQPVGSPLSLECTVEGTSNPNLYWYRQAAGRGLQLLFYSVGIGQISSEVPQNLSASRPQDRQFILSSKKLLLSDSGFYLCAWSLGHAYEQYFGPGTRLTVT.

There are a few counts of this clone. This chain joins TRBV5-6 and TRBJ2-7; D unclear. This CDR3 has 14 amino acids. The V gene's germline CDR1 is SGHDT and CDR2 YYEEEE. V was clipped by 3 bases and J by 1 base, with 11 bases between them. The DNA for the CDR3 is TGTGCCAGCAGCTGGGTTGGCGGATCCTACGAGCAGTACTTC. It encodes CASSWVGGSYEQYF.

The V gene is TRBV9, the J gene TRBJ1-1; D is uncertain. Germline-derived CDR1 and CDR2 are SGDLS and YYNGEE. Deletions cut 0 bases from V and 0 bases from J, with 9 bases between. This CDR3 contains 15 residues. DNA for the CDR3: TGTGCCAGCAGCGTAGTGGTTCGGTTGAACACTGAAGCTTTCTTT. This encodes CASSVVVRLNTEAFF.

This clone turned up a few times. The gene calls are TRBV19 and TRBJ2-7; D unresolved. V lost 5 bases, J lost 4 bases, and 9 bases lay in between. This CDR3 comprises 12 residues. The germline gives CDR1 LNHDA, CDR2 SQIVND (reference sequence). As DNA, the CDR3 is TGTGCCAGTAGTCCTGATCGGTACGAGCAGTACTTC. Amino acids: CASSPDRYEQYF.

The sample holds a few counts of this clone. The J gene is TRBJ2-3, the V gene TRBV5-1; TRBD1 aligns across 10 bases. Germline V gene sequence: CDR1 SGHRS, CDR2 YFSETQ. V lost 3 bases, J lost 2 bases, and 6 bases stayed unmatched. This CDR3 has 16 residues. CDR3: CASSSSGTGVTDTQYF. DNA for the CDR3: TGCGCCAGCAGCTCCTCCGGGACAGGGGTCACAGATACGCAGTATTTT.

The V gene is TRBV5-4, the J gene TRBJ2-2; TRBD2 agrees at 15 bases. CDR1 is SGHNT and CDR2 is YYREEE in the germline V gene (reference sequence). V dropped 4 bases and J dropped 3; count of bases not matched to a gene: 4. There are 17 residues in the CDR3. This chain's CDR3 is CASSVGLAGGDTGELFF. The CDR3 region has the DNA TGTGCCAGCAGCGTGGGACTAGCGGGAGGAGACACCGGGGAGCTGTTTTTT.

The chain uses TRBV28 and TRBJ2-6; D is unclear. The V gene's germline CDR1 is MDHEN and CDR2 SYDVKM. With 6 bases removed from V and 9 bases from J, the gap between germline ends came to 9 bases. CDR3 size: 12 residues. CDR3 in DNA: TGTGCCAGCAGCATACTAAACAACGTCCTGACTTTC. Translating it yields CASSILNNVLTF.

The gene calls are TRBV18 and TRBJ1-1, with 7 positions matching TRBD1. V lost 6 bases and J lost 11; bases outside the gene matches: 12. The germline V gene has CDR1 KGHSH and CDR2 LQKENI. The CDR3 is 13 amino acids. CDR3 coding DNA: TGTGCCAGCTCTTCGCGACAGGGAAAGGAGGCTTTCTTT. Translation: CASSSRQGKEAFF.

This clone was recorded a few times. The chain has TRBV5-6 and TRBJ2-7, with a weak D call TRBD1 (5 bases). Germline loops: CDR1 SGHDT, CDR2 YYEEEE. With 3 bases removed from V and 3 bases from J, the gap between germline ends came to 7 bases. This CDR3 is 12 amino acids long. CDR3 in DNA: TGTGCCAGCAGCTCTCAGGGCTACGAGCAGTACTTC. As protein: CASSSQGYEQYF.

The chain employs TRBV19 and TRBJ1-5; 7 nucleotides line up with TRBD1. This CDR3 is built from 15 residues. Germline V gives CDR1 LNHDA, CDR2 SQIVND (reference sequence). The ends lost 3 bases at V and 2 bases at J; junction bases unmatched: 4. CDR3 DNA: TGTGCCAGTAGTATTGACAGGGCAGGCAATCAGCCCCAGCATTTT. Translation gives CASSIDRAGNQPQHF.

This clone was detected only a few times. This chain joins TRBV18 and TRBJ1-1, with D maybe TRBD1 (6 bases). Germline loops: CDR1 KGHSH, CDR2 LQKENI. V was clipped by 3 bases and J by 2 bases, with 10 bases between them. The CDR3 length is 14 residues. CDR3 protein: CASSPGHHNTEAFF. The CDR3 bases are TGTGCCAGCTCACCGGGACACCACAACACTGAAGCTTTCTTT.

The chain combines TRBV15 with TRBJ2-1, with D possibly being TRBD2 (6 bases). The V end lost 0 bases, the J end lost 6 bases, and 18 bases lay between the germline ends. CDR3 length: 17 residues. Germline V gives CDR1 LNHNV, CDR2 YYDKDF (reference sequence). CDR3 amino acids: CATSRDGMAGPLNEQFF. DNA for the CDR3: TGTGCCACCAGCAGAGATGGAATGGCGGGACCTCTCAATGAGCAGTTCTTC.

This chain joins TRBV6-6 and TRBJ2-2; D is ambiguous. V lost 2 bases to trimming and J lost 8 bases, with 9 bases between them. The V gene's germline CDR1 is MNHNY and CDR2 SVGAGI (reference sequence). CDR3 length: 13 amino acids. Here the CDR3 reads CASSYGQEGELFF. As DNA, the CDR3 is TGTGCCAGCAGTTACGGGCAGGAAGGGGAGCTGTTTTTT.

The V call is TRBV7-9, the J call TRBJ2-3; D is unresolved. CDR1 and CDR2 (germline): SEHNR, FQNEAQ (reference sequence). V shed 3 bases and J shed 4 bases, with 14 bases lying between them. The CDR3 length is 15 residues. In DNA form, the CDR3 reads TGTGCCAGCAGCTTGCTCCAGGCTCCGGCAGATACGCAGTATTTT. As protein: CASSLLQAPADTQYF.

This clone was seen a few times. The chain has TRBV9 and TRBJ2-3; weak D call: TRBD2 (6 bases). V was pared by 1 base and J by 4 bases, with 13 bases between. The CDR3 runs 15 residues. In germline, CDR1 is SGDLS, CDR2 YYNGEE. CDR3 DNA: TGTGCCAGCAGCGTATTTCGGGAGTTTGCAGATACGCAGTATTTT. Translating gives CASSVFREFADTQYF.

This chain connects TRBV5-1 to TRBJ2-3, with 8 bases lining up with TRBD2. The CDR3 extends over 14 amino acids. Germline CDR1 SGHRS, CDR2 YFSETQ. Losses at the gene ends were 5 bases for V and 2 bases for J; bases not matched to a gene: 4. CDR3 region: CASSGGRYTDTQYF. The CDR3 nucleotides are TGCGCCAGCAGTGGCGGGAGGTACACAGATACGCAGTATTTT.

This clone was observed a few times. The chain recombines TRBV23-1 with TRBJ1-4; D possibly corresponds to TRBD1 (6 bases). TRBV23-1 is placed among ORFs of uncertain function. The CDR3 spans 15 residues. The ends were cut back, 0 bases at V and 12 bases at J, with 17 bases in the middle. CDR3 amino acids: CASSQSEFKAGELFF. The CDR3 nucleotides read TGCGCCAGCAGTCAATCGGAGTTTAAGGCAGGGGAACTGTTTTTT.

This clone was seen more than once but under ten times. The CDR3 nucleotides read TGTGCCAGCAGCCCTCGAGTTAATGAGCAGTTCTTC. It translates to CASSPRVNEQFF. V gene TRBV14 combines with J gene TRBJ2-1; no clear D. From germline, CDR1 is SGHDN and CDR2 FVKESK. This CDR3 contains 12 residues. The germline V and J ends were trimmed by 4 bases and 7 bases, with 8 bases remaining between them.

The CDR3 loop is CASSYKDRGMTGELFF. The CDR3 DNA is TGTGCCAGCAGTTACAAAGACAGGGGGATGACCGGGGAGCTGTTTTTT. This chain uses TRBV6-7 with TRBJ2-2; 9 nucleotides align to TRBD1. TRBV6-7 is marked as an open reading frame, function uncertain. The CDR3 runs 16 residues. V dropped 2 bases and J dropped 5; count of bases not matched to a gene: 6.

The chain links TRBV9 to TRBJ2-7; 8 nucleotides agree with TRBD1. V trimming: 2 bases; J trimming: 3 bases; junction bases outside the gene matches: 4. The CDR3 extends over 14 amino acids. The germline CDR1 and CDR2 sequences are SGDLS and YYNGEE. The CDR3 DNA sequence: TGTGCCAGCAGCGTGGGACAGGCTAGCTACGAGCAGTACTTC. Translating it yields CASSVGQASYEQYF.

The genes are TRBV14 and TRBJ2-2; 7 bases map to TRBD1. The CDR3 is 16 residues long. Germline V gene data show CDR1 as SGHDN and CDR2 as FVKESK. V shed 4 bases and J 4 bases; nucleotides not matched to a gene: 9. DNA for the CDR3: TGTGCCAGCAGCCCTACCTGGACAGGTGGCACCGGGGAGCTGTTTTTT. Its translation is CASSPTWTGGTGELFF.